These 28 T cell receptor beta chains came from one sample sequenced in a study of CXCR3-negative and CXCR3-positive naive CD8 T cells. Preparation of TRB cDNA libraries relied on 5' RACE carrying UMI labels. TCRdb reprocessed the 5' RACE reads and reports one entry per CDR3 protein, with no DNA. The repertoire table contains some 66,000 distinct CDR3 sequences. The sequencing sample was made of naive CXCR3- CD8+ T cells from blood. Subset given: CD45RO-CCR7+CD27+CD95- naive CD8+ T cells lacking CXCR3 (TNR3-). These TCRs come from a human donor in good health. Some clones in this sample may be carry-over from other donors' samples.

This chain's CDR3 is CASSSSEMTDWTGDTDTQYF. This chain joins TRBV7-9 and TRBJ2-3; TCRdb's D gene call, TRBD1, goes unchecked for lack of DNA. This CDR3 contains 20 residues. The germline V gene has CDR1 SEHNR and CDR2 FQNEAQ (reference sequence).

The chain employs TRBV29-1 and TRBJ2-5; no DNA is available, so the TRBD2 call from TCRdb remains unchecked. Germline lookup yields CDR1 SQVTM and CDR2 ANQGSEA. The CDR3 is 15 amino acids. This CDR3 is CSVEDPRTYEETQYF.

J is TRBJ2-1 and V is TRBV7-3; TCRdb's D call of TRBD1 is untestable without DNA. Germline-derived CDR1 and CDR2 are SGHTA and FQGTGA. The CDR3 spans 17 residues. CDR3 protein: CASSPTHRGGSYNEQFF.

CDR3 protein: CASIPLTGNEQFF. V is TRBV6-2 or TRBV6-3 and J is TRBJ2-1; the TCRdb D gene call, TRBD1, has no DNA to confirm it. Germline CDR1 MNHEY, CDR2 SVGEGT. The CDR3 is 13 residues long.

The CDR3 is CSVELGTLGGYNEQFF. The chain recombines TRBV29-1 with TRBJ2-1; TCRdb outputs TRBD1, but without DNA this stays unchecked. This CDR3 is 16 amino acids long. The germline V gene has CDR1 SQVTM and CDR2 ANQGSEA.

This chain links TRBV7-9 with TRBJ2-7. The CDR3 length is 14 residues. Germline V CDR1 and CDR2: SEHNR, FQNEAQ (reference sequence). CDR3 protein: CASSLQGDFYEQYF.

The chain joins TRBV4-1 to TRBJ1-2. Germline V gene sequence: CDR1 MGHRA, CDR2 YSYEKL. The CDR3 sequence is 13 residues long. The CDR3 sequence: CASSQDQGLGYTF.

The J gene is TRBJ2-3, the V gene TRBV28; TCRdb selects TRBD2, and the lack of DNA leaves this call unchecked. There are 14 residues in the CDR3. CDR1 MDHEN and CDR2 SYDVKM come from the germline V gene. The CDR3 here is CASSPGLGRYTQYF.

This sequence joins TRBV23-1 and TRBJ1-1; the TCRdb call, TRBD1, lacks DNA for checking. TRBV23-1 is reported as an ORF; its role is uncertain. There are 11 residues in the CDR3. Here the CDR3 reads CASSHRAEAFF.

The genes are TRBV5-1 and TRBJ2-7; TCRdb designates TRBD2, a call that cannot be tested without DNA. The CDR3 is 15 amino acids. Germline lookup yields CDR1 SGHRS and CDR2 YFSETQ. CDR3 protein: CASSQNSGTSYEQYF.

This rearrangement joins TRBV7-9 to TRBJ2-7; TCRdb gives TRBD2 as the D gene, but with no DNA this cannot be confirmed. This CDR3 is 18 amino acids long. Per the germline V gene, CDR1 is SEHNR and CDR2 is FQNEAQ (reference sequence). The CDR3 is CASSPKWTSGMGSYEQYF.

V and J are TRBV12-3 or TRBV12-4 and TRBJ2-2; TCRdb picks TRBD2, but there is no DNA to check that call. The CDR3 is 18 residues long. Here the CDR3 reads CASSAPTSGGVYTGELFF.

This chain uses TRBV29-1 with TRBJ2-1; lacking DNA, the TRBD1 call made by TCRdb goes unchecked. CDR3 size: 14 residues. From germline, CDR1 is SQVTM and CDR2 ANQGSEA. CDR3 sequence: CSGLGGTGYNEQFF.

CDR3 sequence reads: CASSLESGTDPYEQYF. The gene calls are TRBV28 and TRBJ2-7; TCRdb's D call of TRBD1 is untestable without DNA. Germline CDR1 and CDR2: MDHEN and SYDVKM. This CDR3 contains 16 residues.

The gene calls are TRBV5-1 and TRBJ2-3; TCRdb outputs TRBD1, but without DNA this stays unchecked. The CDR3 is made up of 17 amino acids. CDR1 is SGHRS and CDR2 is YFSETQ in the germline V gene. The CDR3 spells CASSLLVKGPDADTQYF.

V usage is TRBV29-1 and J usage is TRBJ2-2; TCRdb's D gene call, TRBD1, goes unchecked for lack of DNA. The CDR3 runs to 14 residues. Germline V lookup: CDR1 SQVTM, CDR2 ANQGSEA. CDR3 in amino acids: CSVPGHLNTGELFF.

This chain joins TRBV4-1 and TRBJ2-7; lacking DNA, the TRBD1 call made by TCRdb goes unchecked. The CDR3 spans 14 residues. CDR1 is MGHRA, CDR2 YSYEKL, per germline. The CDR3 region is CASSQDEGPYEQYF.

CDR3 amino acids: CSVEEWREGTGELFF. J is TRBJ2-2 and V is TRBV29-1; lacking DNA, the TRBD2 call made by TCRdb goes unchecked. Germline CDR1 SQVTM, CDR2 ANQGSEA. CDR3 length: 15 amino acids.

V and J are TRBV7-9 and TRBJ2-1. Germline V gene lookup returns CDR1 SEHNR and CDR2 FQNEAQ (reference sequence). The CDR3 runs 14 residues. CDR3 protein: CASSSVVSFNEQFF.

This rearrangement joins TRBV20-1 to TRBJ2-3; the TCRdb call, TRBD2, lacks DNA for checking. The CDR3 runs to 14 residues. Germline values: CDR1 DFQATT, CDR2 SNEGSKA (reference sequence). The CDR3 here is CSASGLAGTDTQYF.

The chain uses TRBV11-2 and TRBJ2-6. CDR1 is SGHAT, CDR2 FQNNGV, per germline. The CDR3 length is 16 residues. The chain's CDR3 is CASSLGSHSGANVLTF. Combining the CDR3 with reference TRBV11-2 and TRBJ2-6 gives the whole variable domain EAGVAQSPRYKIIEKRQSVAFWCNPISGHATLYWYQQILGQGPKLLIQFQNNGVVDDSQLPKDRFSAERLKGVDSTLKIQPAKLEDSAVYLCASSLGSHSGANVLTFGAGSRLTVL.

The rearrangement uses TRBV30 and TRBJ1-1. CDR3 length: 14 residues. Germline loops: CDR1 GTSNPN, CDR2 SVGIG (reference sequence). The CDR3 sequence is CAWSVGPEGTEAFF. The variable domain in full, with the rest retrieved from reference TRBV30 and TRBJ1-1, is SQTIHQWPATLVQPVGSPLSLECTVEGTSNPNLYWYRQAAGRGLQLLFYSVGIGQISSEVPQNLSASRPQDRQFILSSKKLLLSDSGFYLCAWSVGPEGTEAFFGQGTRLTVV.

This sequence joins TRBV29-1 and TRBJ1-1. This CDR3 has 15 amino acids. In germline, CDR1 is SQVTM, CDR2 ANQGSEA. CDR3 sequence: CSVEDLTTRGTEAFF.

V gene TRBV5-1 combines with J gene TRBJ2-5; TCRdb returns TRBD1, unconfirmable since there is no DNA. CDR1 and CDR2 (germline): SGHRS, YFSETQ. The CDR3 runs to 18 residues. This CDR3 is CASSLGQGNWGRGETQYF.

The genes are TRBV28 and TRBJ2-3; TCRdb's D gene call, TRBD1, goes unchecked for lack of DNA. The CDR3 sequence is 14 residues long. The germline CDR1 and CDR2 sequences are MDHEN and SYDVKM. CDR3: CASSQQGSTDTQYF.

The chain uses TRBV7-3 and TRBJ2-4; TCRdb's D gene call, TRBD1, goes unchecked for lack of DNA. This CDR3 comprises 12 residues. Germline assignment: CDR1 SGHTA and CDR2 FQGTGA. The CDR3 sequence: CASSLAPAGKYF.

The chain couples TRBV5-1 to TRBJ2-2; TCRdb reports TRBD1, a call that lacks DNA to check it against. This CDR3 is 15 amino acids long. The germline V gene has CDR1 SGHRS and CDR2 YFSETQ. This CDR3 is CASSPGGGSAGELFF.

The genes are TRBV29-1 and TRBJ2-7; the D call of TRBD1 rests on TCRdb alone, since no DNA is present to check it. CDR1 and CDR2 from the germline V gene are SQVTM and ANQGSEA. The CDR3 contains 17 residues. Here the CDR3 reads CSVEDEPGQGLAYEQYF.